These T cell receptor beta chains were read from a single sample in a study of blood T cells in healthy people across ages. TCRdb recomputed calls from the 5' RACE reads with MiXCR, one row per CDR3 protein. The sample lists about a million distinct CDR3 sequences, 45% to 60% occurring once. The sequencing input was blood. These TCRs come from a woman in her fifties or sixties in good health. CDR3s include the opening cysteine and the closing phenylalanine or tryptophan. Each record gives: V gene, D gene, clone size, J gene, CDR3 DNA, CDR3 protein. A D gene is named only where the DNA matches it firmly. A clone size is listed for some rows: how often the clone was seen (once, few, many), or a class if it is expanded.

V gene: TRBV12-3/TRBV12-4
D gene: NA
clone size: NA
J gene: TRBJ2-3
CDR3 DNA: TGTGCCAGCAGATCCCGAGGGGATGCGGAGTATTTT
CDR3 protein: CASRSRGDAEYF

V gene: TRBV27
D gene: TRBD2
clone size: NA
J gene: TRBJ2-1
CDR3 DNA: TGTGCCAGCAGTTTACGACTAGCTAGAAGCTCCTACAATGAGCAGTTCTTC
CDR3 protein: CASSLRLARSSYNEQFF

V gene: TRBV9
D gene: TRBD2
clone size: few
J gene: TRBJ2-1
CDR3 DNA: TGTGCCAGCAGCGTAGCTACCGGTAGCGGGAGCTCCTACAATGAGCAGTTCTTC
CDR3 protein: CASSVATGSGSSYNEQFF

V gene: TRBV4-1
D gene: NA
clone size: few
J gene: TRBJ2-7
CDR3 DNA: TGCGCCAGCAGCCAAGTCCCAGTTTACGAGCAGTACTTC
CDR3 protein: CASSQVPVYEQYF

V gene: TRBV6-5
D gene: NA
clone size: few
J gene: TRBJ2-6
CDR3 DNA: TGTGCCAGCAGTTACTCGATAACACAGGGTGGCAACGTCCTGACTTTC
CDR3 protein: CASSYSITQGGNVLTF

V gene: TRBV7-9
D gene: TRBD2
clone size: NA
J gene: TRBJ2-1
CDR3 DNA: TGTGCCGGCAGTCCAGCGGGAGTAGCGTCCTACAATGAGCAGTTCTTC
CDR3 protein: CAGSPAGVASYNEQFF

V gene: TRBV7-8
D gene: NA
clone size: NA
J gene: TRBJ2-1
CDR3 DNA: TGTGCCAGCAGCTTTTTCGGGCCCACCAATGAGCAGTTCTTC
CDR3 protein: CASSFFGPTNEQFF

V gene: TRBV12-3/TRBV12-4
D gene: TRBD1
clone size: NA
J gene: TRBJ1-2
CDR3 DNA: TGTGCCGGCAGTTTACCGGACAGGATCTACACCTTC
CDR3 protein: CAGSLPDRIYTF

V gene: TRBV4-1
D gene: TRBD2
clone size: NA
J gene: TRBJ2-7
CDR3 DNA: TGCGCCAGCAGCCAACCAAGCGGGAGGAGCTACGAGCAGTACTTC
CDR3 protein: CASSQPSGRSYEQYF

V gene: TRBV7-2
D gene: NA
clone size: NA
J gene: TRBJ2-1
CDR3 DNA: TGTGCCAGCCTTAGGACGGGTAACAATGAGCAGTTCTTC
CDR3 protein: CASLRTGNNEQFF